The clone carrying this TCR beta chain turned up a few times. The antigen remains unidentified. These data are taken from a study of Graves' ophthalmopathy and Graves' hyperthyroidism. Study-wide results and limits: Blood samples also showed most expanded thyroid clonotypes exceeding 0.001 frequency. Ophthalmopathy progression was predicted with around 71% sensitivity and roughly 79% specificity.

This CDR3 contains 16 residues. V shed 4 bases, J shed 4 bases, and the junction held 11 bases outside the gene matches. Germline assignment: CDR1 SGHDT and CDR2 YYEEEE. Ineligible for inclusion were patients with other autoimmune diseases, uncontrolled infections, pregnancy or lactation. Clinical symptoms, serum thyroxine, TRAb, thyroid ultrasound and orbital computed tomography determined diagnosis. The sequenced template was RNA, covering the TCR beta CDR3 region. Amplification began with first-round RT-PCR using HTBI primers, then second-round multiplex PCR was performed. Via MiXCR, TCRdb re-called the multiplex PCR reads, giving one row per CDR3 protein. The sample includes over a million distinct CDR3 sequences, 35% to 45% seen only once; the top ten take 8.5% to 14%.

The sample taken for sequencing was peripheral blood or thyroid tissue (not recorded which). The chain couples TRBV5-6 to TRBJ1-1; 9 positions match TRBD1. The sequence came from an adult man with Graves' hyperthyroidism. The CDR3 DNA sequence: TGTGCCAGCAGCCCTCTTCCGAGACAGGGGGGCACTGAAGCTTTCTTT. Its protein is CASSPLPRQGGTEAFF.